This T cell receptor (beta chain) stems from a study of T cell responses to AZD1222 COVID-19 vaccine. Whole-study results and caveats: Repertoire samples came only from after the peak T cell response. Donors, mostly white British, included more females; clonal diversity was possibly underestimated. Breadth and depth of Spike-specific TCRs rose after two AZD1222 doses.

This CDR3 spans 15 amino acids. From germline, CDR1 is SEHNR and CDR2 FQNEAQ (reference sequence). V was pared by 5 bases and J by 2 bases, with 16 bases between. A note on this clone: Antigen unknown.

This table comes from immunoSEQ multiplex PCR, and its TCRdb copy is limited to in-frame clones, with some not included. The sample consists of approximately 220,000 clones, about 93% of them appearing once. The sequence derives from an adult in good health. The chain has TRBV7-9 and TRBJ2-7; D may be TRBD2 (7 bases). The sequencing here drew on peripheral blood, taken on day 0 of MenACWY control vaccination. The CDR3 DNA reads TGTGCCAGCAGCGGGGGCGCGGGGGCCGCCTACGAGCAGTACTTC. Protein product: CASSGGAGAAYEQYF.